This TCR beta chain was profiled in a study of regulatory T cells in long-lasting Graves disease. With iRepertoire HTBI primers and Arm-PCR of CDR3 regions, TCR beta libraries were built. From the multiplex PCR reads, TCRdb called clonotypes with MiXCR, one entry per CDR3 protein. The sample contains 320,000 or so distinct CDR3 sequences, 15% to 20% of which appear only once. The CDR3 is 14 amino acids. Germline V gene sequence: CDR1 SGHRS, CDR2 YFSETQ. With 4 bases clipped from V and 3 bases from J, the junction kept 6 bases outside the gene matches. This clonotype appeared many times. The time point is: newly diagnosed GD, antithyroid drugs for less than 3 months. PBMCs provided the RNA from which the TCR library was made.

Sample: peripheral blood mononuclear cells (PBMCs), taken at new diagnosis, from a patient treated with antithyroid drugs. The source of this sequence is a female donor with Graves disease. The chain combines TRBV5-1 with TRBJ2-7, with 8 bases that match TRBD1. CDR3 in amino acids: CASSAWDRNYEQYF. The CDR3 DNA follows: TGCGCCAGCAGCGCGTGGGACAGGAACTACGAGCAGTACTTC.